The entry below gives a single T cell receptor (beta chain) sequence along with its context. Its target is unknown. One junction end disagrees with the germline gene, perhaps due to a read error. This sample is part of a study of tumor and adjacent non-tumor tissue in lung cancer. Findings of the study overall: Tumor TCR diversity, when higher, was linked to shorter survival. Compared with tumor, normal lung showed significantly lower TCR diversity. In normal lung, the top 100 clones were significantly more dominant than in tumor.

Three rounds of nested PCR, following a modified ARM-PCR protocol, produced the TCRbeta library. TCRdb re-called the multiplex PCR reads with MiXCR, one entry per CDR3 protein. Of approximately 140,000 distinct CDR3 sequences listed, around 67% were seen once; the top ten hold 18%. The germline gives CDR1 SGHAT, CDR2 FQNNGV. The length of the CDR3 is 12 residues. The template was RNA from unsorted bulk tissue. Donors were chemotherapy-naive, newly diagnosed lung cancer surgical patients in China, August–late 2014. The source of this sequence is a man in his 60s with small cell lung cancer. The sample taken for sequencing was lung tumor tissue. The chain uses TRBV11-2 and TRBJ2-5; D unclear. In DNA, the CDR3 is TGTACCAGCAGCTTAGGAGTATTAACCCAGTACTTC. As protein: CTSSLGVLTQYF. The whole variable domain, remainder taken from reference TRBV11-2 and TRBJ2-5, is EAGVAQSPRYKIIEKRQSVAFWCNPISGHATLYWYQQILGQGPKLLIQFQNNGVVDDSQLPKDRFSAERLKGVDSTLKIQPAKLEDSAVYLCTSSLGVLTQYFGPGTRLLVL.